The subject of this entry is one T cell receptor beta chain. Antigen unknown. Other nucleotide sequences in the sample specify the same CDR3. This sample stems from a study of cytomegalovirus exposure and HLA in healthy donors. Study-wide results and caveats: Reportedly, cytomegalovirus status was diagnosed with high sensitivity and specificity. DRB1 showed the most TCR associations and HLA-C the fewest in a later analysis, as rates varied by HLA locus.

CDR1 and CDR2 (germline): SGHTA, FQGNSA. Trimming left V 1 base short and J 1 base short, with 10 bases between. CDR3 length: 15 amino acids. PCR was performed using 60 Vbeta and 13 Jbeta primers. Libraries were prepared by immunoSEQ multiplex PCR; TCRdb keeps only in-frame clonotypes and omits some of them. This sample yields about 110,000 clones, of which 65% to 85% are seen a single time; about 5.3% belongs to the top ten. The sequenced material came from PBMCs. This clonotype was obtained from a male donor in good health and CMV-seronegative. The chain uses TRBV7-2 and TRBJ2-5, with D unclear. CDR3 protein: CASSLGASLQETQYF. The CDR3 DNA reads as TGTGCCAGCAGCTTAGGGGCATCCCTCCAAGAGACCCAGTACTTC.